The entry below gives a single TCR beta chain sequence along with its context. Its antigen is unidentified. Coverage ceases 3 residues before the CDR3 finishes, and the germline J gene fills in the end. This sample was included in a study of T cells in women clearing cervical HPV infection. Whole-study findings and limits: Each sample's T-cell count was unknown, possibly confounding richness. TRBV6-7 abundance was lower in cases than controls (0.11% versus 0.16%).

Germline CDR1 reads SGHRS; CDR2 reads YFSETQ. Trimming removed 0 bases from V and 5 bases from J; junction bases left unmatched: 4. This CDR3 has 15 residues. Repertoires were generated with immunoSEQ multiplex PCR, while TCRdb's copy carries only in-frame clones and drops some. In all, the sample yields 30,000 to 35,000 clones. The gene calls are TRBV5-1 and TRBJ2-3; TRBD1 aligns across 9 bases. Material for sequencing was blood buffy coat. This TCR came from a woman aged 18-70 years with a cervical HPV16 infection that either progressed to CIN3+ or cleared (not recorded which). CDR3 sequence: CASSLAGQGEDTQYF. The CDR3 DNA, read in part, is TGCGCCAGCAGCTTGGCGGGACAGGGTGAAGATACG.